Listed below are T cell receptor beta chains from one sample, sequenced in a study of shared clonotypes between healthy human individuals. Using immunoSEQ multiplex PCR, the repertoire was profiled, and TCRdb retains in-frame clones only, with some absent. The sample carries 2 million to 2.5 million clones, approximately 90% recorded once. The sequencing sample was made of naive CD4+ T cells from PBMCs. The receptors come from a man between 18 and 35 years old in good health. Some clones in this sample may be carry-over from other donors' samples. The CDR3 runs from the conserved cysteine through the conserved F or W. The D gene is left open where the match is weak. Clone size is not always given. Where it is, it says once, few, many or a class for expanded clones.

>.|.|TRBV5-1|TRBJ2-1
CASSPNGPFDEQFF
TGCGCCAGCAGCCCGAATGGGCCCTTCGATGAGCAGTTCTTC
>.|TRBD1|TRBV9|TRBJ2-7
CASSAETGGAVEQYF
TGTGCCAGCAGCGCAGAGACAGGGGGAGCAGTAGAGCAGTACTTC
>.|.|TRBV6-1|TRBJ2-7
CASSEGSGWGYEQYF
TGTGCCAGCAGTGAAGGAAGCGGCTGGGGCTACGAGCAGTACTTC
>.|TRBD1|TRBV5-1|TRBJ2-5
CASSWDRGQETQYF
TGCGCCAGCAGCTGGGACAGGGGGCAAGAGACCCAGTACTTC
>.|.|TRBV5-1|TRBJ2-7
CASSTGGPYEQYF
TGCGCCAGCAGCACCGGGGGCCCCTACGAGCAGTACTTC
>.|TRBD2|TRBV5-4|TRBJ2-2
CASSSSGKSGELFF
TGTGCCAGCAGCTCTAGCGGGAAAAGTGGGGAGCTGTTTTTT
>.|TRBD2|TRBV9|TRBJ2-1
CASSVDLSGRGSDNEQFF
TGTGCCAGCAGCGTAGACCTTAGCGGGAGGGGGTCGGACAATGAGCAGTTCTTC
>once|TRBD2|TRBV30|TRBJ2-7
CAWSASLTGGEQYF
TGTGCCTGGAGTGCATCCCTCACGGGAGGTGAGCAGTACTTC
>.|TRBD1|TRBV19|TRBJ2-1
CASSPAPGQGTYNEQFF
TGTGCCAGTAGTCCCGCCCCGGGACAGGGGACCTACAATGAGCAGTTCTTC
>.|TRBD1|TRBV11-2|TRBJ1-3
CASSPYGQGGNTIYF
TGTGCCAGCAGCCCCTACGGACAGGGAGGAAACACCATATATTTT
>.|TRBD1|TRBV9|TRBJ2-5
CASSVGGQDPRETQYF
TGTGCCAGCAGCGTAGGTGGACAGGACCCGCGGGAGACCCAGTACTTC
>.|.|TRBV5-1|TRBJ2-5
CASSYEETQYF
TGCGCCAGCAGCTACGAGGAGACCCAGTACTTC
>.|TRBD2|TRBV7-9|TRBJ2-7
CASSATSGRASEQYF
TGTGCCAGCAGCGCGACTAGCGGGAGGGCAAGCGAGCAGTACTTC
>.|.|TRBV18|TRBJ1-2
CASSPPTGLYGYTF
TGTGCCAGCTCACCCCCCACAGGGCTCTATGGCTACACCTTC
>.|.|TRBV30|TRBJ2-2
CAWRPGSNTGELFF
TGTGCCTGGAGGCCCGGGAGCAACACCGGGGAGCTGTTTTTT
>once|.|TRBV2|TRBJ2-7
CASSYPRTGGAYEQYF
TGTGCCAGCAGCTACCCTAGGACCGGTGGTGCCTACGAGCAGTACTTC
>.|TRBD1|TRBV5-1|TRBJ1-3
CASSLSAGQGAGNTIYF
TGCGCCAGCAGCTTGTCAGCTGGTCAGGGGGCTGGAAACACCATATATTTT
>.|.|TRBV15|TRBJ2-1
CATNLGAPGNNEQFF
TGTGCCACCAATCTTGGGGCTCCAGGGAACAATGAGCAGTTCTTC
>once|.|TRBV5-4|TRBJ2-3
CASSLGVPDTQYF
TGTGCCAGCAGCTTGGGAGTCCCAGATACGCAGTATTTT
>.|.|TRBV5-1|TRBJ2-3
CASSFTGVVADTQYF
TGCGCCAGCAGCTTCACGGGAGTGGTCGCAGATACGCAGTATTTT
>.|.|TRBV7-2|TRBJ2-5
CASSLRQRETQYF
TGTGCCAGCAGCCTCCGACAGCGCGAGACCCAGTACTTC
>once|.|TRBV29-1|TRBJ1-2
CSATAGNYGYTF
TGCAGCGCCACCGCAGGGAACTATGGCTACACCTTC
>.|.|TRBV6-1|TRBJ1-5
CASSEREGMGQPQHF
TGTGCCAGCAGTGAAAGGGAGGGGATGGGTCAGCCCCAGCATTTT
>.|TRBD1|TRBV27|TRBJ2-6
CASSATGVRPRGANVLTF
TGTGCCAGCAGTGCGACAGGGGTCCGGCCGAGAGGGGCCAACGTCCTGACTTTC
>once|TRBD1|TRBV7-9|TRBJ1-2
CASSLSGGQPSNYGYTF
TGTGCCAGCAGCTTATCAGGGGGACAGCCTTCTAACTATGGCTACACCTTC
>.|TRBD2|TRBV28|TRBJ2-7
CASSLTSAYEQYF
TGTGCCAGCAGTTTGACTAGCGCTTACGAGCAGTACTTC
>.|.|TRBV18|TRBJ1-5
CASSPFGTPNQPQHF
TGTGCCAGCTCACCATTCGGGACTCCCAATCAGCCCCAGCATTTT
>.|.|TRBV4-1|TRBJ2-6
CASSPRGATTGANVLTF
TGCGCCAGCAGCCCTCGGGGGGCGACCACTGGGGCCAACGTCCTGACTTTC
>.|.|TRBV10-1|TRBJ2-7
CASSESRGLHEQYF
TGCGCCAGCAGTGAGTCTCGGGGGCTCCACGAGCAGTACTTC
>.|.|TRBV2|TRBJ1-1
CASSFSTFEAFF
TGTGCCAGCAGTTTCTCGACATTTGAAGCTTTCTTT
>.|.|TRBV7-9|TRBJ1-6
CASSVMGGYNSPLHF
TGTGCCAGCAGCGTGATGGGGGGCTATAATTCACCCCTCCACTTT
>once|.|TRBV11-3|TRBJ1-1
CASSLEVTEAFF
TGTGCCAGCAGCTTAGAAGTTACTGAAGCTTTCTTT